These 4 T cell receptor beta chains share one sample of origin, sequenced in a study of radiation and T cells in renal cell carcinoma. Time point denoted: baseline pretreatment blood. Treatment described: 15 Gy SBRT to primary tumor, nephrectomy 4 weeks later. TCRdb keeps only in-frame clones here, not all; method: immunoSEQ multiplex PCR. The sample includes about 130,000 clones, 80% to 85% of them seen just once. The sample consisted of blood, taken from a patient whose treatment included radiotherapy and nephrectomy. Every receptor here comes from an older woman with renal cell carcinoma.

This chain uses TRBV27 with TRBJ2-5; D possibly corresponds to TRBD2 (6 bases). The CDR3 totals 16 residues. Trimming removed 5 bases at V and 1 base at J, with 17 bases between. Germline CDR1 is MNHEY and CDR2 is SMNVEV (reference sequence). The CDR3 loop reads CASSARRGWGQETQYF. The CDR3 DNA follows: TGTGCCAGCAGTGCCCGACGGGGGTGGGGCCAAGAGACCCAGTACTTC.

The rearrangement joins TRBV7-2 to TRBJ1-2, with TRBD1 matching over 7 bases. V dropped 5 bases and J dropped 8; count of bases not matched to a gene: 11. The CDR3 has 14 residues. CDR1 is SGHTA and CDR2 is FQGNSA in the germline V gene. CDR3 protein: CASSGSGTALGYTF. CDR3 in DNA: TGTGCCAGCAGCGGAAGCGGGACAGCTTTGGGCTACACCTTC. Drawing the rest from reference TRBV7-2 and TRBJ1-2, the complete variable domain is GAGVSQSPSNKVTEKGKDVELRCDPISGHTALYWYRQSLGQGLEFLIYFQGNSAPDKSGLPSDRFSAERTGGSVSTLTIQRTQQEDSAVYLCASSGSGTALGYTFGSGTRLTVV.

The chain is built from TRBV9 and TRBJ2-5; 9 bases map to TRBD2. CDR1 is SGDLS, CDR2 YYNGEE, per germline. Unmatched junction bases numbered 8, after V lost 0 bases and J lost 5 bases. CDR3 length: 16 residues. In DNA, the CDR3 is TGTGCCAGCAGCGTAGTGATAGCGGGGGCGAGGGAGACCCAGTACTTC. It translates to CASSVVIAGARETQYF. The whole variable domain, filled in from reference TRBV9 and TRBJ2-5, reads DSGVTQTPKHLITATGQRVTLRCSPRSGDLSVYWYQQSLDQGLQFLIQYYNGEERAKGNILERFSAQQFPDLHSELNLSSLELGDSALYFCASSVVIAGARETQYFGPGTRLLVL.

The chain carries TRBV18 and TRBJ1-4; D uncertain. The CDR3 spans 13 residues. Trimming cost V 0 bases and J 3 bases, with 2 bases left between them. Per germline, CDR1 KGHSH and CDR2 LQKENI. CDR3 nucleotide sequence: TGTGCCAGCTCACCACCGGCTAATGAAAAACTGTTTTTT. It codes for CASSPPANEKLFF.